This TCR beta chain was sequenced in a study of human T cells and chemical hapten exposure. TCRdb recomputed calls from the RACE reads with MiXCR, one row per CDR3 protein. The sample shows some 65,000 distinct CDR3 sequences, about 6% of them seen only once. This clonotype was observed at least ten times. Stated time point: healthy volunteer bleed at 6 weeks. The template was total RNA from unfractionated whole blood. V lost 4 bases, J lost 6 bases, and 10 bases lay in between. The length of the CDR3 is 13 residues. Germline V gives CDR1 SNHLY, CDR2 FYNNEI. Sample: whole blood. This sequence originates from a female donor in good health. Some clones in this sample may be carry-over from other donors' samples. This chain connects TRBV2 to TRBJ2-4, with D unclear. For the CDR3, the DNA is TGTGCCAGCAGTGGGGGTTTTAGAAACATTCAGTACTTC. Translating it yields CASSGGFRNIQYF.